Sequencing of this T cell receptor (beta chain) was carried out in a study of blood T cells in healthy people across ages. Study-level findings and limits: There were more naive CD4+ cells and higher diversity in long-lived donors than in aged donors.

Sample-barcoded 5' priming and a J-beta primer mix drove a second PCR of 7 to 11 cycles. A template-switch adaptor that had 12 random nucleotides put a tag on each cDNA molecule. TCRdb processed the 5' RACE reads anew with MiXCR; each CDR3 protein has one entry. This sample has 750,000 to 950,000 distinct CDR3 sequences, with 40% to 65% found just once. The V end lost 9 bases, the J end lost 2 bases, and 16 bases lay between the germline ends. This CDR3 has 14 residues. Germline V gene lookup returns CDR1 SNHLY and CDR2 FYNNEI. Peripheral blood was drawn, roughly 10 milliliters per donor. This clonotype appeared a few times. Its antigen is unidentified.

The sample consisted of blood. V usage is TRBV2 and J usage is TRBJ2-5, with a weak D call TRBD1 (5 bases). The TCR was taken from a man older than 75 in good health. In DNA, the CDR3 is TGTGCCAGGAATGTCCCGACAGATCAAGAGACCCAGTACTTC. It yields the protein CARNVPTDQETQYF.